These 9 T cell receptor beta chains were sequenced from one sample in a study of shared clonotypes between healthy human individuals. TCRdb's table, derived via immunoSEQ multiplex PCR, lists solely in-frame clones and lacks some. The repertoire has about 680,000 clones, 92% of them found once; the top ten carry 24%. Naive CD8 isolation took CD45RO-negative cells positively selected for CCR7 and excluded terminally differentiated effector memory CD45RA+ cells. The sequenced material came from naive CD8+ T cells sorted from blood. The receptor set was obtained from a man aged 25-40 years in good health.

The gene calls are TRBV27 and TRBJ2-2, with D possibly matching TRBD1 (5 bases). CDR3 size: 17 residues. The V end lost 2 bases, the J end lost 6 bases, and 19 bases lay between the germline ends. The germline CDR1 and CDR2 sequences are MNHEY and SMNVEV (reference sequence). CDR3 amino acids: CASSLGPKTVGSGELFF. The CDR3 coding sequence is TGTGCCAGCAGTTTAGGGCCCAAGACAGTAGGGTCCGGGGAGCTGTTTTTT.

The V and J genes are TRBV5-1 and TRBJ2-7; no clear D. The V and J ends lost 4 bases and 2 bases respectively, with 13 bases between them. This CDR3 spans 14 amino acids. Germline lookup yields CDR1 SGHRS and CDR2 YFSETQ. For the CDR3, the DNA is TGCGCCAGCAGCAAAGCAGACCGGCCCTACGAGCAGTACTTC. It yields the protein CASSKADRPYEQYF.

J is TRBJ2-2 and V is TRBV6-6, with unresolved D. V lost 7 bases to trimming and J lost 4 bases, with 10 bases between them. From germline, CDR1 is MNHNY and CDR2 SVGAGI (reference sequence). This CDR3 has 13 residues. The DNA of the CDR3 is TGTGCCAGCACAGGAGTCAGCACCGGGGAGCTGTTTTTT. Its translation: CASTGVSTGELFF.

V is TRBV5-4 and J is TRBJ2-5; 15 positions match TRBD2. Trimming took 1 base from V and 4 from J; bases not matched to a gene: 2. The CDR3 has 16 amino acids. Germline V gene data show CDR1 as SGHNT and CDR2 as YYREEE (reference sequence). The CDR3 DNA follows: TGTGCCAGCAGCTTGAGGGGACTAGCGGGAGGAGAGACCCAGTACTTC. Amino acid sequence: CASSLRGLAGGETQYF.

The rearrangement joins TRBV11-2 to TRBJ2-7; tentatively, D is TRBD1 or TRBD2 (5 bases each). CDR3 length: 13 residues. Trimming took off 5 bases at V and 3 bases at J, with 11 bases between the two ends. CDR1 is SGHAT and CDR2 is FQNNGV in the germline V gene. This CDR3 is CASSLRDGYEQYF. CDR3 DNA: TGTGCCAGCAGCCTCCGGGACGGCTACGAGCAGTACTTC.

This chain uses TRBV5-4 with TRBJ1-2; 8 positions agree with TRBD1. This CDR3 region has 13 residues. Trimming at V came to 4 bases and at J to 3 bases, leaving 2 bases not matched to a gene. The V gene's germline CDR1 is SGHNT and CDR2 YYREEE (reference sequence). This CDR3 is CASSLDRDYGYTF. Written as DNA, the CDR3 is TGTGCCAGCAGCCTGGACAGGGACTATGGCTACACCTTC.

The gene calls are TRBV5-4 and TRBJ2-1, with 10 positions matching TRBD2. The J segment lost 4 bases and the V segment lost 6 bases, leaving 4 bases of the junction unmatched. The CDR3 has 14 residues. In germline, CDR1 is SGHNT, CDR2 YYREEE (reference sequence). CDR3 loop: CASTQREGYNEQFF. CDR3 in DNA: TGTGCCAGCACCCAGCGGGAGGGTTACAATGAGCAGTTCTTC.

The gene calls are TRBV28 and TRBJ2-7; the D is unclear. CDR1 and CDR2 from the germline V gene are MDHEN and SYDVKM. The length of the CDR3 is 15 residues. Trimming removed 5 bases at V and 5 bases at J, with 19 bases between. CDR3 residues: CASSPVTPLSNEQYF. CDR3 coding DNA: TGTGCCAGCAGTCCAGTGACCCCGCTAAGCAACGAGCAGTACTTC.

The chain couples TRBV9 to TRBJ2-3, with TRBD1 as a possible D gene (5 bases). Per germline, CDR1 SGDLS and CDR2 YYNGEE. The CDR3 loop spans 16 amino acids. Trimming took 2 bases from V and 2 from J, leaving 15 bases between them. The CDR3 loop is CASSVQGGFHTDTQYF. In nucleotides, the CDR3 is TGTGCCAGCAGCGTCCAGGGCGGATTTCACACAGATACGCAGTATTTT.